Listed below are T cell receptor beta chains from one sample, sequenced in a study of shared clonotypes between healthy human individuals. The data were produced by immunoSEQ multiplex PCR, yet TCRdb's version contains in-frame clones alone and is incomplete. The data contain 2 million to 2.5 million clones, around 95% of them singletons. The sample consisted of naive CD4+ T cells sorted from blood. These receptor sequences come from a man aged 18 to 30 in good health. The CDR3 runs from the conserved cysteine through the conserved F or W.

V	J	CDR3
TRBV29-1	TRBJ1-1	CSAGLGGGWDTEAFF
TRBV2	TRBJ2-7	CASSELGGYKISYEQYF
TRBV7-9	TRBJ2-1	CASSPRTGNPQNEQFF
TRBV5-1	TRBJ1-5	CASSLALELRGVPSNQPQHF
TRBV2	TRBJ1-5	CASSEFVRGSQPQHF
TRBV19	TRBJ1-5	CASKDIPANSNQPQHF
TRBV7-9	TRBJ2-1	CASSYPGQGSNEQFF
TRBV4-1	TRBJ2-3	CASSQAEFFAASTDTQYF
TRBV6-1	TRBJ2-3	CASIVAGTDTQYF
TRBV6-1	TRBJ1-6	CASSEARGAPLHF
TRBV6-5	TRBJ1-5	CATKGGLNQPQHF
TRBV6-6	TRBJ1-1	CASSYPGDAVGSSAFF
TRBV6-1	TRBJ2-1	CASSEYSGNYNEQFF
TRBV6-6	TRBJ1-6	CASSYLADNSPLHF
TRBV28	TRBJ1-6	CASERYERSPLHF
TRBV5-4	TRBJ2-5	CASSFGQGQETQYF
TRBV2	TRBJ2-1	CASSEVEQFF
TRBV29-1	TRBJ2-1	CSTRLAGSYNEQFF
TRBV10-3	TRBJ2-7	CAISEGTSGTYEQYF
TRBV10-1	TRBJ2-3	CASQSSGGPTDTQYF
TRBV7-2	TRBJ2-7	CASSLGRTGGGYEQYF
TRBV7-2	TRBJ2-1	CASSFTQGSNEQFF
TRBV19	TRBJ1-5	CASSISQGAIYSNQPQHF
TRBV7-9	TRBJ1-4	CASSLGQVNEKLFF
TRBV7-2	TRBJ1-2	CASSPAGESNYGYTF
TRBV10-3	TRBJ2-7	CAISESGGRDEQYF
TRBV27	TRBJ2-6	CASSPRTGGSGANVLTF